These 20 T cell receptor delta chains originate from one sample sequenced in a study of gamma-delta chains in newborns, infants, children. TCRdb redid clone calling on the reads using CATT. The table has thousands of delta-chain clones, around 0.99% seen once. Sequenced sample: blood. The receptors shown here come from a child who was a newborn, infant or young child, either healthy, febrile or measles-vaccinated (not recorded which).

This clone has only a few counts. TCRdb has a much larger clone's protein, which differs at residue 15 from the translation of this DNA, likely because of a read error; what is shown is the protein translated from the DNA. The V gene is TRDV2, the J gene TRDJ3; D may be TRDD3 (5 bases). Germline assignment: CDR1 GEAIGNYY and CDR2 EKD. The length of the CDR3 is 19 residues. The DNA for the CDR3 is TGTGCCTGTGACACGGGACCGGGGGTCCACTCCTGGGACACCCAACAGATGTTTTTC. Translated, it gives CACDTGPGVHSWDTQQMFF.

Notes on this clone: The protein given by TCRdb reflects a much larger clone and differs at residue 16 from this DNA's translation, likely from a read error; the protein shown is the DNA's translation. V is TRDV2 and J is TRDJ3, with 12 nucleotides matching TRDD3. CDR3 size: 20 residues. Germline V gives CDR1 GEAIGNYY, CDR2 EKD. The CDR3 sequence: CACDTVLGDTRSWDTLQMFF. Here the CDR3 DNA reads TGTGCCTGTGACACCGTACTGGGGGATACCCGCTCCTGGGACACCCTACAGATGTTTTTC.

This clone was recorded a few times. With only one base between it and a far larger clone, this is likely a read error. Other nucleotide sequences in the sample specify the same CDR3. The V gene is TRDV2, the J gene TRDJ3; 9 bases align to TRDD3. The CDR3 runs 18 residues. In germline, CDR1 is GEAIGNYY, CDR2 EKD. The CDR3 sequence is CACDILGESSWDTRQMFF. In DNA, the CDR3 is TGTGCTTGTGACATACTGGGGGAGAGCTCCTGGGACACCCGACAGATGTTTTTC.

With regard to this clone: This DNA's translation and the protein TCRdb lists, from a much larger clone, do not match at residue 13, likely due to a read error; the protein shown is translated from the DNA. This rearrangement joins TRDV2 to TRDJ1; TRDD3 matches 13 bases. Germline trimming cut 0 bases from V and 6 bases from J; bases unmatched to any gene: 12. Germline-derived CDR1 and CDR2 are GEAIGNYY and EKD. The CDR3 contains 18 residues. In DNA form, the CDR3 reads TGTGCCTGTGACACCGTTACTGGGGGATACGCCCTAGCAAATAAACTCATCTTT. Amino acid sequence: CACDTVTGGYALANKLIF.

On this clone itself: TCRdb lists the protein of a much larger clone for this DNA, which differs at residue 9, so this is likely a read error; the protein given here is translated from the DNA itself. DNA for the CDR3: TGTGCCTGTGATGGACTGGGGGATGACACCGATAAACTCATCTTT. Amino acid sequence: CACDGLGDDTDKLIF. The chain joins TRDV2 to TRDJ1, with 10 bases fitting TRDD3. The trim removed 4 bases at V and 0 bases at J, leaving 4 bases unmatched. Germline V gives CDR1 GEAIGNYY, CDR2 EKD. The CDR3 loop spans 15 amino acids.

Of note for this clone: TCRdb assigns this DNA the protein of a much larger clone, which departs from its translation at residue 4; this likely reflects a read error, and the protein shown comes from translating the DNA. The chain couples TRDV2 to TRDJ1; 13 bases agree with TRDD3. Trimming at V came to 5 bases and at J to 0 bases, leaving 8 bases not matched to a gene. Germline V gives CDR1 GEAIGNYY, CDR2 EKD. The length of the CDR3 is 17 residues. This CDR3 reads CACAILGDTRNTDKLIF. In DNA form, the CDR3 reads TGTGCCTGTGCCATACTGGGGGATACGCGAAACACCGATAAACTCATCTTT.

This clone was counted between two and nine times. TCRdb attributes to this sequence the protein of a much larger clone, which differs from the DNA translation at residue 16; a read error is likely, and the protein displayed is translated from the DNA. The CDR3 loop reads CACDILGGRSWDTRQVFF. The CDR3 region has the DNA TGTGCCTGTGACATACTGGGGGGTCGCTCCTGGGACACCCGACAGGTGTTTTTC. This chain connects TRDV2 to TRDJ3, with TRDD3 identical over 8 bases. This CDR3 is built from 18 residues. Germline CDR1 GEAIGNYY, CDR2 EKD.

This clone has only a few counts. A far larger clone is just one base off, so this is likely a read error. The sample holds other DNA sequences that translate to the same CDR3. The chain couples TRDV2 to TRDJ3; weak D call: TRDD3 (6 bases). This CDR3 is 20 amino acids long. CDR1 GEAIGNYY and CDR2 EKD come from the germline V gene. In DNA form, the CDR3 reads TGTGCCTGTGACACCCTCGGGGGACTCCTAAGCTCCTGGGACACTCGACAGATGTTTTTC. As protein: CACDTLGGLLSSWDTRQMFF.

As to this clone: TCRdb's protein for this DNA is that of a much larger clone and differs from the translation at residue 13, likely a read error; the protein shown is the DNA translation. V and J are TRDV2 and TRDJ3; D perhaps matches TRDD3 (5 bases). The germline CDR1 and CDR2 sequences are GEAIGNYY and EKD. The CDR3 runs 20 residues. The CDR3 nucleotides read TGTGCCTGTGACACCGTACTAGGGGGCCGGAGCTCCTTGGACACCCGACAGATGTTTTTC. Translation: CACDTVLGGRSSLDTRQMFF.

This clone was found a few times. The TCRdb record carries a much larger clone's protein, which differs from this DNA's translation at residue 3; a read error is the likely cause, and the protein listed here is the DNA translation. This sequence joins TRDV2 and TRDJ1; 11 bases agree with TRDD3. The CDR3 is 14 residues long. The germline V gene has CDR1 GEAIGNYY and CDR2 EKD. CDR3 sequence: CARDVLGDKNKLIF. In nucleotides, the CDR3 is TGTGCCCGTGACGTACTGGGGGATAAGAACAAACTCATCTTT.

This clone appeared a few times. With only one base between it and a far larger clone, this is likely a read error. This same CDR3 is encoded by further DNA sequences in the sample. The gene calls are TRDV3 and TRDJ1; 7 bases are shared with TRDD3. The junction had 18 bases not matched to a gene; V was cut back by 2 bases and J by 3 bases. CDR1 is TVYSNPD and CDR2 is GDNSRS in the germline V gene (reference sequence). The CDR3 length is 17 residues. CDR3 in amino acids: CAFGLIRLGDKADKLIF. The CDR3 DNA reads TGTGCCTTTGGCCTGATCCGTCTAGGGGATAAGGCCGATAAACTCATCTTT. The full variable domain, with the rest looked up from reference TRDV3 and TRDJ1, is CDKVTQSSPDQTVASGSEVVLLCTYDTVYSNPDLFWYRIRPDYSFQFVFYGDNSRSEGADFTQGRFSVKHILTQKAFHLVISPVRTEDSATYYCAFGLIRLGDKADKLIFGKGTRVTVEP.

On this clone: The TCRdb protein comes from a much larger clone and disagrees with this DNA's translation at residue 13, likely due to a read error; the protein given here is derived from the DNA. The rearrangement links TRDV2 to TRDJ3; 12 nucleotides line up with TRDD3. CDR1 is GEAIGNYY, CDR2 EKD, per germline. The length of the CDR3 is 20 residues. The CDR3 DNA is TGTGCCTGTGACACCTACTGGGGGATACCACGCTCCTGTGACACCCGACAGATGTTTTTC. Amino acids: CACDTYWGIPRSCDTRQMFF.

This clone has a count of ten or more. Since a far larger clone is one base different, this is likely a read error. The V gene is TRDV2, the J gene TRDJ2; 10 bases are a match to TRDD3. The CDR3 consists of 14 residues. CDR1 and CDR2 from the germline V gene are GEAIGNYY and EKD. The CDR3 region has the DNA TGTGCCCGTGACACCTGGGGGATAACAGCACAACTCTTCTTT. Protein product: CARDTWGITAQLFF.

This clone was observed a handful of times. This chain uses TRDV2 with TRDJ3; 12 bases map to TRDD3. The junction had 6 bases not matched to a gene; V was cut back by 4 bases and J by 0 bases. The CDR3 covers 19 residues. In germline, CDR1 is GEAIGNYY, CDR2 EKD. The CDR3 coding sequence is TGTGCCTGTGAAAAGCTGGGGGATACGAGCTCCTGGGACACCCGACAGATGTTTTTC. Encoded protein: CACEKLGDTSSWDTRQMFF.

This clone was found a few times. This DNA's translation and the protein TCRdb lists, from a much larger clone, do not match at residue 13, likely due to a read error; the protein shown is translated from the DNA. The chain employs TRDV2 and TRDJ1; TRDD3 aligns across 10 bases. Germline CDR1 GEAIGNYY, CDR2 EKD. The CDR3 has 18 residues. Trimming removed 0 bases from V and 6 bases from J; junction bases left unmatched: 15. CDR3 sequence reads: CACDTVTGGYALGNKLIF. CDR3 nucleotide sequence: TGTGCCTGTGACACCGTTACGGGGGGATACGCCCTAGGAAATAAACTCATCTTT.

Details on this clone: This likely stems from a read error, as it lies one base from a far larger clone. Additional DNA sequences in this sample encode the identical CDR3. The chain carries TRDV2 and TRDJ2, with TRDD3 matching over 9 bases. The germline CDR1 and CDR2 sequences are GEAIGNYY and EKD. The CDR3 extends over 15 amino acids. CDR3 in amino acids: CACDTWGIRAAQLFF. Written as DNA, the CDR3 is TGCGCCTGTGACACGTGGGGGATAAGGGCAGCACAACTCTTCTTT.

This clone was recorded many times. A single base is all that separates this from a far larger clone, so a read error is likely. This chain links TRDV2 with TRDJ3; TRDD3 agrees at 12 bases. CDR3 length equals 19 residues. Germline V gene lookup returns CDR1 GEAIGNYY and CDR2 EKD. The CDR3 DNA is TGTGCCTGTGGCACCGTACTGGGGGATACCACCTGGGACACCCGACAGATGTTTTTC. This codes for CACGTVLGDTTWDTRQMFF.

Concerning this clone itself: One base separates it from a far larger clone, so it is likely a read error. This sample includes further DNA sequences coding for the same CDR3. The chain is built from TRDV2 and TRDJ3; 9 bases are a match to TRDD3. This CDR3 region has 21 residues. CDR1 and CDR2 (germline): GEAIGNYY, EKD. CDR3 bases: TGTGCCTGTGACAGTGCGGACAACTGGGGGACCCCCTCCTGGGACACCCGACAAATGTTTTTC. It codes for CACDSADNWGTPSWDTRQMFF.

As to this clone: The protein in TCRdb stems from a much larger clone and differs at residues 17 and 18 from this DNA's translation, likely a read error; here the protein is translated from the DNA. The rearrangement joins TRDV2 to TRDJ1; the match to TRDD3 covers 8 bases. The CDR3 contains 21 residues. Per the germline V gene, CDR1 is GEAIGNYY and CDR2 is EKD. V trimming: 0 bases; J trimming: 10 bases; junction bases outside the gene matches: 30. The CDR3 nucleotides are TGTGCCTGTGACACCGTGGCCCTCCCGGCGGGGGATAAAAGGGACACCGAAAGACTCATCTTT. It codes for CACDTVALPAGDKRDTERLIF.

With regard to this clone: TCRdb's protein for this DNA is that of a much larger clone and differs from the translation at residue 3, likely a read error; the protein shown is the DNA translation. Here the CDR3 reads CARDTVGGSSWDTRQMFF. The CDR3 DNA sequence: TGTGCCCGTGACACCGTGGGGGGGAGCTCCTGGGACACCCGACAGATGTTTTTC. The chain has TRDV2 and TRDJ3, with D possibly matching TRDD3 (6 bases). The CDR3 covers 18 residues. The germline gives CDR1 GEAIGNYY, CDR2 EKD.